The 30 T cell receptor beta chains below come from one sample, sequenced in a study of CD8+ T cells in alopecia areata. Treatment defined: oral pan-JAK inhibitor, 5-10 mg twice daily. RNA was extracted and reverse transcribed into cDNA as the sequencing template. Assay used: immunoSEQ multiplex PCR; TCRdb lists only in-frame clones, some missing. Of around 200,000 clones listed, roughly 61% are singletons. This sample comprised CD8+ T cells sorted from blood, obtained at week 24, from a patient treated with tofacitinib. The origin of the receptors is a human donor with alopecia areata.

The V gene is TRBV5-1, the J gene TRBJ2-3; 7 bases align to TRBD2. The V gene's germline CDR1 is SGHRS and CDR2 YFSETQ. V was clipped by 4 bases and J by 1 base; unmatched bases: 3. This CDR3 contains 14 residues. The CDR3 DNA sequence: TGCGCCAGCAGCCTAAGCGGGGGCACAGATACGCAGTATTTT. This translates into CASSLSGGTDTQYF.

The rearrangement uses TRBV10-3 and TRBJ2-5; 10 nucleotides match TRBD1. Germline V CDR1 and CDR2: ENHRY, SYGVKD. The CDR3 extends over 15 amino acids. Trimming removed 3 bases from V and 4 bases from J; junction bases left unmatched: 5. The CDR3 sequence: CAISDPGQGGETQYF. The DNA of the CDR3 is TGTGCCATCAGTGACCCCGGACAGGGGGGAGAGACCCAGTACTTC.

V usage is TRBV5-1 and J usage is TRBJ2-1, with 8 bases aligning to TRBD1. CDR3 length: 15 amino acids. Germline assignment: CDR1 SGHRS and CDR2 YFSETQ. Losses at the gene ends were 6 bases for V and 4 bases for J; bases not matched to a gene: 9. The CDR3 coding sequence is TGCGCCAGCACCCGGTCAGGGGGCGAATACAATGAGCAGTTCTTC. It is translated as CASTRSGGEYNEQFF.

The V call is TRBV30, the J call TRBJ1-2; D may be TRBD1 (5 bases). CDR3 size: 15 residues. Germline CDR1 and CDR2: GTSNPN and SVGIG (reference sequence). The germline V and J ends were trimmed by 0 bases and 3 bases, with 14 bases remaining between them. DNA for the CDR3: TGTGCCTGGAGTGTAAGGGGAATGTTGGACTATGGCTACACCTTC. It specifies CAWSVRGMLDYGYTF.

CDR3 region: CASSLAGTGGVYGYTF. In DNA form, the CDR3 reads TGTGCCAGCAGCTTAGCCGGGACAGGGGGCGTCTATGGCTACACCTTC. The rearrangement uses TRBV7-9 and TRBJ1-2, with 12 bases identical to TRBD1. The ends lost 0 bases at V and 4 bases at J; junction bases unmatched: 3. Germline CDR1 is SEHNR and CDR2 is FQNEAQ (reference sequence). The CDR3 loop spans 16 amino acids.

This clone has just a few counts. This chain links TRBV29-1 with TRBJ2-1; unclear D gene. The germline V gene encodes CDR1 SQVTM and CDR2 ANQGSEA. Trimming shortened V by 4 bases and J by 8 bases, and 3 bases separated the two germline ends. The CDR3 is made up of 9 amino acids. CDR3 in amino acids: CSVGHEQFF. CDR3 bases: TGCAGCGTTGGTCATGAGCAGTTCTTC.

Only one count was recorded for this clone. The chain combines TRBV9 with TRBJ1-6; 7 nucleotides line up with TRBD1. The CDR3 has 15 amino acids. V was clipped by 3 bases and J by 6 bases; unmatched bases: 6. Germline-derived CDR1 and CDR2 are SGDLS and YYNGEE. The CDR3 nucleotides are TGTGCCAGCAGCGCCAGGGGGGCGGCTAATTCACCCCTCCACTTT. Translation: CASSARGAANSPLHF.

The J gene is TRBJ1-5, the V gene TRBV7-2; possibly TRBD1 for D (5 bases). CDR3 size: 14 residues. The germline V and J ends were trimmed by 5 bases and 5 bases, with 13 bases remaining between them. Germline CDR1 SGHTA, CDR2 FQGNSA. As DNA, the CDR3 is TGTGCCAGCAGCCCCGGTAGGGGTCATCAGCCCCAGCATTTT. This codes for CASSPGRGHQPQHF.

In nucleotides, the CDR3 is TGTGCCAGCAGCTTTAGCGGGGCGGGACGGGAGAACACTGAAGCTTTCTTT. This sequence encodes CASSFSGAGRENTEAFF. The rearrangement links TRBV7-9 to TRBJ1-1; the D gene is possibly TRBD1 (5 bases). This CDR3 spans 17 amino acids. The V end lost 3 bases, the J end lost 1 base, and 18 bases lay between the germline ends. The germline CDR1 and CDR2 sequences are SEHNR and FQNEAQ (reference sequence).

The chain couples TRBV30 to TRBJ2-7, with D possibly matching TRBD1 (6 bases). The CDR3 has 15 amino acids. CDR1 is GTSNPN, CDR2 SVGIG, per germline (reference sequence). Deletions cut 3 bases from V and 4 bases from J, with 19 bases between. The CDR3 protein is CAWSPEQGMWYEQYF. In nucleotides, the CDR3 is TGTGCCTGGAGCCCCGAACAGGGTATGTGGTACGAGCAGTACTTC.

The CDR3 spells CASSATRDQETQYF. The DNA of the CDR3 is TGTGCCAGCTCCGCAACTAGAGATCAAGAGACCCAGTACTTC. V and J are TRBV7-6 and TRBJ2-5, with D maybe TRBD2 (5 bases). The germline V gene encodes CDR1 SGHVS and CDR2 FNYEAQ. The CDR3 loop spans 14 amino acids. V dropped 8 bases and J dropped 2 bases, with 15 bases sitting between them.

This clone was counted between two and nine times. The chain joins TRBV30 to TRBJ1-4, with a weak D call TRBD1 (5 bases). This CDR3 comprises 16 residues. Germline CDR1 and CDR2: GTSNPN and SVGIG (reference sequence). V was trimmed by 2 bases and J by 8 bases, leaving 21 bases between them. CDR3 sequence: CAWSSGLKRGFEKLFF. The DNA of the CDR3 is TGTGCCTGGAGTTCCGGTTTAAAGAGGGGTTTCGAAAAACTGTTTTTT.

The rearrangement links TRBV5-1 to TRBJ2-2; D is undetermined. Trimming shortened V by 0 bases and J by 0 bases, and 12 bases separated the two germline ends. The germline V gene has CDR1 SGHRS and CDR2 YFSETQ. The CDR3 runs 17 residues. The CDR3: CASSLAVGQPNTGELFF. For the CDR3, the DNA is TGCGCCAGCAGCTTGGCCGTCGGTCAACCGAACACCGGGGAGCTGTTTTTT.

The chain joins TRBV9 to TRBJ2-3, with 7 bases that match TRBD2. The CDR3 is 15 amino acids. Germline V lookup: CDR1 SGDLS, CDR2 YYNGEE. V trimming: 1 base; J trimming: 0 bases; junction bases outside the gene matches: 2. CDR3: CASSVSGASTDTQYF. In nucleotides, the CDR3 is TGTGCCAGCAGCGTAAGCGGGGCTAGCACAGATACGCAGTATTTT.

The chain joins TRBV7-9 to TRBJ1-2; no firm D call. The CDR3 consists of 14 residues. V lost 3 bases and J 4 bases, leaving 12 bases between the germline ends. The germline V gene encodes CDR1 SEHNR and CDR2 FQNEAQ (reference sequence). The CDR3 DNA reads TGTGCCAGCAGCTTGTCCCAGGCCGGCTATGGCTACACCTTC. Residues: CASSLSQAGYGYTF.

This clone was observed a handful of times. The J gene is TRBJ1-1, the V gene TRBV2; D is unresolved. V lost 1 base and J lost 4, with 7 bases in between. The CDR3 runs 13 residues. CDR1 and CDR2 from the germline V gene are SNHLY and FYNNEI. CDR3 sequence reads: CASSEGGITEAFF. CDR3 nucleotide sequence: TGTGCCAGCAGTGAAGGGGGTATCACTGAAGCTTTCTTT.

In the case of this clone: Other DNA sequences in this sample translate to the same CDR3. The chain employs TRBV30 and TRBJ2-7; D is unresolved. Germline CDR1 GTSNPN, CDR2 SVGIG (reference sequence). Trimming stripped 4 bases from V and 2 bases from J, with 6 bases between. The CDR3 has 11 amino acids. Here the CDR3 reads CAWTGTYEQYF. CDR3 bases: TGTGCCTGGACAGGTACCTACGAGCAGTACTTC.

This clone was seen a few times. The rearrangement joins TRBV7-3 to TRBJ2-7; D perhaps matches TRBD2 (5 bases). The CDR3 length is 13 residues. V was cut by 1 base and J by 4 bases, with 8 bases left in between. Germline V gene data show CDR1 as SGHTA and CDR2 as FQGTGA. The CDR3 sequence is CASSLNGKYEQYF. CDR3 DNA sequence: TGTGCCAGCAGCTTAAACGGGAAATACGAGCAGTACTTC. The variable domain in full, completed from reference TRBV7-3 and TRBJ2-7, reads GAGVSQTPSNKVTEKGKYVELRCDPISGHTALYWYRQSLGQGPEFLIYFQGTGAADDSGLPNDRFFAVRPEGSVSTLKIQRTERGDSAVYLCASSLNGKYEQYFGPGTRLTVT.

This clone was recorded at least ten times. This rearrangement joins TRBV19 to TRBJ2-7; 11 bases fit TRBD2. In germline, CDR1 is LNHDA, CDR2 SQIVND (reference sequence). With V trimmed by 6 bases and J by 3 bases, 10 bases remained unmatched. The length of the CDR3 is 16 residues. The CDR3 sequence: CASSLSGTSGFYEQYF. The DNA for the CDR3 is TGTGCCAGTAGCCTCAGCGGGACTAGCGGTTTCTACGAGCAGTACTTC.

The chain uses TRBV30 and TRBJ2-5; no definite D call. V was shortened by 0 bases and J by 2 bases, with 4 bases between the two germline ends. Germline V lookup: CDR1 GTSNPN, CDR2 SVGIG (reference sequence). The CDR3 sequence is 12 residues long. The CDR3: CAWSVGQETQYF. CDR3 sequence (DNA): TGTGCCTGGAGTGTAGGACAAGAGACCCAGTACTTC.

This chain joins TRBV15 and TRBJ1-4; D call uncertain. The CDR3 has 15 amino acids. Germline CDR1 LNHNV, CDR2 YYDKDF (reference sequence). V shed 0 bases and J shed 8 bases, with 13 bases lying between them. The CDR3 region is CATSRDNRLGEKLFF. The DNA for the CDR3 is TGTGCCACCAGCAGAGATAACCGCCTGGGGGAAAAACTGTTTTTT.

The table lists this clone with a few counts. The chain couples TRBV29-1 to TRBJ1-6; possibly TRBD1 for D (5 bases). The CDR3 is 13 residues long. Trimming took off 4 bases at V and 6 bases at J, with 10 bases between the two ends. Germline V gene data show CDR1 as SQVTM and CDR2 as ANQGSEA. CDR3 protein: CSVGDRTNSPLHF. CDR3 nucleotides: TGCAGCGTTGGGGACCGGACTAATTCACCCCTCCACTTT.

This rearrangement joins TRBV9 to TRBJ2-1; no clear D. The V end lost 0 bases, the J end lost 6 bases, and 7 bases lay between the germline ends. The CDR3 has 13 residues. Germline loops: CDR1 SGDLS, CDR2 YYNGEE. CDR3 sequence: CASSVGQTNEQFF. For the CDR3, the DNA is TGTGCCAGCAGCGTAGGTCAAACCAATGAGCAGTTCTTC.

This clone was counted a few times. The chain combines TRBV5-1 with TRBJ2-7; D not resolved. V lost 0 bases and J 3 bases, leaving 7 bases between the germline ends. This CDR3 is 13 amino acids long. Germline V gene lookup returns CDR1 SGHRS and CDR2 YFSETQ. The CDR3, as DNA: TGCGCCAGCAGCTTGGAACTGAACTACGAGCAGTACTTC. Protein sequence: CASSLELNYEQYF.

The V and J genes are TRBV2 and TRBJ2-7; D tentatively reads TRBD1 or TRBD2 (5 bases each). V lost 10 bases and J lost 1, with 17 bases in between. Germline V gene sequence: CDR1 SNHLY, CDR2 FYNNEI. The CDR3 length is 14 residues. Here the CDR3 reads CAKSYWGNSYEQYF. DNA of the CDR3: TGTGCCAAATCATACTGGGGGAATTCCTACGAGCAGTACTTC.

This clone has just a few counts. V is TRBV2 and J is TRBJ1-2, with 7 bases matching TRBD1. V was clipped by 4 bases and J by 5 bases; unmatched bases: 10. The CDR3 has 15 residues. The germline gives CDR1 SNHLY, CDR2 FYNNEI. CDR3 sequence: CASSGGGRQFYGYTF. CDR3 coding DNA: TGTGCCAGCAGTGGAGGGGGCAGGCAATTTTATGGCTACACCTTC.

The gene calls are TRBV7-2 and TRBJ1-1; D not certain. This CDR3 is 16 amino acids long. Trimming took 4 bases from V and 1 from J, leaving 16 bases between them. CDR1 and CDR2 from the germline V gene are SGHTA and FQGNSA. In nucleotides, the CDR3 is TGTGCCAGCAGCTCCTTGCTGGCGCAGCCGAACACTGAAGCTTTCTTT. Translating gives CASSSLLAQPNTEAFF.

CDR3 in DNA: TGTGCCAGCGACGGAAACGAGCAGTACTTC. Translated, it gives CASDGNEQYF. The chain links TRBV2 to TRBJ2-7; D uncertain. Trimming shortened V by 8 bases and J by 5 bases, and 7 bases separated the two germline ends. The V gene's germline CDR1 is SNHLY and CDR2 FYNNEI. The CDR3 spans 10 residues. Complete variable domain (other parts from reference TRBV2 and TRBJ2-7): EPEVTQTPSHQVTQMGQEVILRCVPISNHLYFYWYRQILGQKVEFLVSFYNNEISEKSEIFDDQFSVERPDGSNFTLKIRSTKLEDSAMYFCASDGNEQYFGPGTRLTVT.

This clone has more than one count but fewer than ten. V is TRBV23-1 and J is TRBJ2-2; D is uncertain. TRBV23-1 carries the ORF label, with uncertain function. The CDR3 consists of 15 residues. V shed 0 bases and J shed 0 bases, with 5 bases lying between them. The CDR3 DNA follows: TGCGCCAGCAGTCAATCGTGGTCGAACACCGGGGAGCTGTTTTTT. Amino acid sequence: CASSQSWSNTGELFF.

This clone was found a few times. The identical CDR3 is also encoded by other nucleotide sequences in the sample. The chain links TRBV6-5 to TRBJ1-2; TRBD1 might be the D (5 bases). Germline V CDR1 and CDR2: MNHEY, SVGAGI. The CDR3 has 13 amino acids. Trimming took off 0 bases at V and 4 bases at J, with 6 bases between the two ends. CDR3 amino acids: CASSYSGGYGYTF. The CDR3 DNA is TGTGCCAGCAGTTACTCGGGGGGCTATGGCTACACCTTC.